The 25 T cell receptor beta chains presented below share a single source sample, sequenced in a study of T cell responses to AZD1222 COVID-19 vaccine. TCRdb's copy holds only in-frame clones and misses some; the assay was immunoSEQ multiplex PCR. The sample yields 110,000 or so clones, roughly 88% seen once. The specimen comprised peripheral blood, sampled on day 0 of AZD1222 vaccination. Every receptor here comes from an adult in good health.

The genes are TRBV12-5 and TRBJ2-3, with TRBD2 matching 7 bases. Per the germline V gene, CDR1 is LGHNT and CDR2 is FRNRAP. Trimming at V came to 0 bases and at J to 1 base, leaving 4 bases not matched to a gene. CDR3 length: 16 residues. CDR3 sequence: CASGLVRDYRTDTQYF. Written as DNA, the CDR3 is TGTGCTAGTGGTTTGGTAAGGGACTATCGCACAGATACGCAGTATTTT. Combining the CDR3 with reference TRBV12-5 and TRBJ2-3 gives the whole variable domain DARVTQTPRHKVTEMGQEVTMRCQPILGHNTVFWYRQTMMQGLELLAYFRNRAPLDDSGMPKDRFSAEMPDATLATLKIQPSEPRDSAVYFCASGLVRDYRTDTQYFGPGTRLTVL.

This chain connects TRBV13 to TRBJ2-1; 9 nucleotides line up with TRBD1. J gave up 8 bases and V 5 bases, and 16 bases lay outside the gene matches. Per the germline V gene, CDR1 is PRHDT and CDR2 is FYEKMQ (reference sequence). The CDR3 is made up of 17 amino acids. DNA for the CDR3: TGTGCCAGCAGCGCCCAGGCCGGGACAGGGATAATAGATGAGCAGTTCTTC. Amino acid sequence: CASSAQAGTGIIDEQFF.

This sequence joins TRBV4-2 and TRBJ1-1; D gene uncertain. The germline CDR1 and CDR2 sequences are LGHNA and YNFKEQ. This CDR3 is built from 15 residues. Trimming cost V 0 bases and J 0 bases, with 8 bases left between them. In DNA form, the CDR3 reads TGTGCCAGCAGCCAAGAGAGAGGAATGAACACTGAAGCTTTCTTT. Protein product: CASSQERGMNTEAFF.

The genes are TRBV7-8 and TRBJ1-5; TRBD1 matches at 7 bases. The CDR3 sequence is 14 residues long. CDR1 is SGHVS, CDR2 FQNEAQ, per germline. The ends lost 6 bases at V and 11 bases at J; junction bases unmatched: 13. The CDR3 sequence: CASSPDRTSRAQHF. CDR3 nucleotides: TGTGCCAGCAGTCCGGACAGGACCTCGAGGGCCCAGCATTTT.

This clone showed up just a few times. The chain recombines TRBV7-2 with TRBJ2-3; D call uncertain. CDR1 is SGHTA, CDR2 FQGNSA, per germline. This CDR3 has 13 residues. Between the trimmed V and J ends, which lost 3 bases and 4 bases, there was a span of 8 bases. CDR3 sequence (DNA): TGTGCCAGCAGCTTGGGTCACGCAGATACGCAGTATTTT. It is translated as CASSLGHADTQYF. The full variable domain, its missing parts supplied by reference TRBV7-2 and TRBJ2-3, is GAGVSQSPSNKVTEKGKDVELRCDPISGHTALYWYRQSLGQGLEFLIYFQGNSAPDKSGLPSDRFSAERTGGSVSTLTIQRTQQEDSAVYLCASSLGHADTQYFGPGTRLTVL.

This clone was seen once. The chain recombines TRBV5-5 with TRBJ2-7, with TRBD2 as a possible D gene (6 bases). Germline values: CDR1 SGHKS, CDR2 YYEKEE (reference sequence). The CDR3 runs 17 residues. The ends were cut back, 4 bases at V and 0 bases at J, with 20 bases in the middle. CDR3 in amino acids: CASSPGGVHRNSYEQYV. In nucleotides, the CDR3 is TGTGCCAGCAGCCCCGGAGGGGTCCACAGGAACTCCTACGAGCAGTACGTC.

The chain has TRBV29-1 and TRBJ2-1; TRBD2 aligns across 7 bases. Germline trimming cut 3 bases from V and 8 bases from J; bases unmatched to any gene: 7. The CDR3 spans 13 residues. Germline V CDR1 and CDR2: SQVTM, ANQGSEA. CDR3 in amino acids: CSVDRGSRDEQFF. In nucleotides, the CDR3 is TGCAGCGTTGACCGCGGGAGTCGTGATGAGCAGTTCTTC.

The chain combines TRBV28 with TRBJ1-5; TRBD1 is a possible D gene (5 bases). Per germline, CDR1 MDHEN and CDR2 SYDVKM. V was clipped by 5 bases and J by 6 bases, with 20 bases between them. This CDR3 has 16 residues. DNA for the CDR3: TGTGCCAGCAGTGCCTTGATAGGGCAGGGCGGTCAGCCCCAGCATTTT. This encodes CASSALIGQGGQPQHF.

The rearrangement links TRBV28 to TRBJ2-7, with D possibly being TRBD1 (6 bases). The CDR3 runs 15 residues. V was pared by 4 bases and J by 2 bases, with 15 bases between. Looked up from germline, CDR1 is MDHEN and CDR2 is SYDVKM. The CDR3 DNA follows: TGTGCCAGCAGTTCCGCTACAGGGCGGCCCTACGAGCAGTACTTC. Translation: CASSSATGRPYEQYF.

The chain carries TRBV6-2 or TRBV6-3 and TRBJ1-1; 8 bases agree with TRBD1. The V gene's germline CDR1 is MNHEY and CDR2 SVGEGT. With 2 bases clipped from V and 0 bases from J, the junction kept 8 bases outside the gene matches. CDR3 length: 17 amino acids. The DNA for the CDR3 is TGTGCCAGCAGTTACATCGGACAGGGTGACATGAACACTGAAGCTTTCTTT. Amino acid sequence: CASSYIGQGDMNTEAFF.

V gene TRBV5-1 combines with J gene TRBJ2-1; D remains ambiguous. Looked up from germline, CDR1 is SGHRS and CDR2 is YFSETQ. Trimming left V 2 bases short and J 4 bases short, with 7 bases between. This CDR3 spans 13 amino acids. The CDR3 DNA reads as TGCGCCAGCAGCTTAGGCCAGTACAATGAGCAGTTCTTC. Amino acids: CASSLGQYNEQFF.

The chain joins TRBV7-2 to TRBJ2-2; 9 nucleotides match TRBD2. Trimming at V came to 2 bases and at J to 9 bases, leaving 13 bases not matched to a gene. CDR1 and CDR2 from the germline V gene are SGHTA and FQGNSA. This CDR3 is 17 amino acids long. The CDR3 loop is CASSLNAGGPPFRELFF. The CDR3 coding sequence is TGTGCCAGCAGCTTAAACGCGGGGGGGCCACCCTTTAGGGAGCTGTTTTTT.

DNA of the CDR3: TGTGCCACCCTCGGCGCGGGAACAACCTCCTACAATGAGCAGTTCTTC. The encoded protein is CATLGAGTTSYNEQFF. This chain connects TRBV19 to TRBJ2-1, with D possibly matching TRBD2 (6 bases). Trimming took 10 bases from V and 0 from J, leaving 19 bases between them. Germline V CDR1 and CDR2: LNHDA, SQIVND (reference sequence). The CDR3 consists of 16 residues.

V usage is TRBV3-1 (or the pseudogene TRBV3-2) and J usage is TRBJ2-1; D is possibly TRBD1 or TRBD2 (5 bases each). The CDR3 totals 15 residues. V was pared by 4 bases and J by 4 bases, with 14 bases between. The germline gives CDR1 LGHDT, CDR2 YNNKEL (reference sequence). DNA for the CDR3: TGTGCCAGCAGCCCCTTTGGGGGAGATTACAATGAGCAGTTCTTC. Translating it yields CASSPFGGDYNEQFF.

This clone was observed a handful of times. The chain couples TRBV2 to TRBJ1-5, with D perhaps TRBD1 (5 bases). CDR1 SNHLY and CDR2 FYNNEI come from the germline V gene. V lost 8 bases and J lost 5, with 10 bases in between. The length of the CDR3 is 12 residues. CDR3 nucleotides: TGTGCCAGCCGGGGGGACGATCAGCCCCAGCATTTT. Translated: CASRGDDQPQHF. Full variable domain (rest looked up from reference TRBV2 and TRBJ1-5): EPEVTQTPSHQVTQMGQEVILRCVPISNHLYFYWYRQILGQKVEFLVSFYNNEISEKSEIFDDQFSVERPDGSNFTLKIRSTKLEDSAMYFCASRGDDQPQHFGDGTRLSIL.

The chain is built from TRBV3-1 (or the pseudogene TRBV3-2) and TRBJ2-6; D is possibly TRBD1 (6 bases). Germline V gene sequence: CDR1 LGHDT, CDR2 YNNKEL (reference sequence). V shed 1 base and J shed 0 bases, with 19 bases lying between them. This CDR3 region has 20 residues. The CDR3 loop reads CASSQGDRSRLSSGANVLTF. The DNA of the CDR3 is TGTGCCAGCAGCCAAGGAGACAGGAGCCGCCTAAGCTCTGGGGCCAACGTCCTGACTTTC.

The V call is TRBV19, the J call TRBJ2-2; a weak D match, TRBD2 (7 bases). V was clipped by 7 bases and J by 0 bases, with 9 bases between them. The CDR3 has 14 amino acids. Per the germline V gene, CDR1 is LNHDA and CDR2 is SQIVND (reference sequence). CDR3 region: CASKGGPNTGELFF. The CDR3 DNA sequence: TGTGCCAGTAAGGGGGGGCCGAACACCGGGGAGCTGTTTTTT.

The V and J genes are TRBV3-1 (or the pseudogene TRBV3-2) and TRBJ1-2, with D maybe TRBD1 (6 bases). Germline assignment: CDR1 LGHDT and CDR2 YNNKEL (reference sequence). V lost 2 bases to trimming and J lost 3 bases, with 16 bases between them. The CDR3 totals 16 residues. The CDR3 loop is CASSQKGQPRHYGYTF. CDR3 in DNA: TGTGCCAGCAGCCAAAAAGGACAGCCCCGACACTATGGCTACACCTTC.

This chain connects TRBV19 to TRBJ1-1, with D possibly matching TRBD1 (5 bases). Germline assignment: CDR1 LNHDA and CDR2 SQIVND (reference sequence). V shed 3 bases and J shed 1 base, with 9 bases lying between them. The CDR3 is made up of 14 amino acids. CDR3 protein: CASSIWGKNTEAFF. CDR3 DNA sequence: TGTGCCAGTAGTATCTGGGGGAAGAACACTGAAGCTTTCTTT.

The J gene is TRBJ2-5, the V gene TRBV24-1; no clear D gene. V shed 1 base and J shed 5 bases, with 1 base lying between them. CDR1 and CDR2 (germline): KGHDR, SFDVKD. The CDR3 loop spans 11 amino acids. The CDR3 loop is CATSDFETQYF. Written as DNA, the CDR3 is TGTGCCACCAGTGATTTTGAGACCCAGTACTTC.

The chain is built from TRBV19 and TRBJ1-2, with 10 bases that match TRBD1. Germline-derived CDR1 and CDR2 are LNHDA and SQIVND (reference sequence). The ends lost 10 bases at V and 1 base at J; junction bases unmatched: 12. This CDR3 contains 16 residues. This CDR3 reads CATQGQGNVYNYGYTF. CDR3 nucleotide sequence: TGTGCCACCCAGGGACAGGGGAACGTTTATAACTATGGCTACACCTTC.

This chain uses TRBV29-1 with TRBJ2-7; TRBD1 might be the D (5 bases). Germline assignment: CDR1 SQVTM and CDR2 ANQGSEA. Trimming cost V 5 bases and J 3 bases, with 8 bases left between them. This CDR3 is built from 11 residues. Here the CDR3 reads CSVSQGYEQYF. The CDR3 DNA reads TGCAGCGTTTCCCAGGGCTACGAGCAGTACTTC.

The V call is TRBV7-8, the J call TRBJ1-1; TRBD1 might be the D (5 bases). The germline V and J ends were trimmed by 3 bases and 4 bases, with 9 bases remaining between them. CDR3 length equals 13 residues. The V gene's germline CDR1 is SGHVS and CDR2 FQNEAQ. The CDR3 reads CASSFTGITEAFF. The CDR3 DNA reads TGTGCCAGCAGCTTCACAGGAATCACTGAAGCTTTCTTT.

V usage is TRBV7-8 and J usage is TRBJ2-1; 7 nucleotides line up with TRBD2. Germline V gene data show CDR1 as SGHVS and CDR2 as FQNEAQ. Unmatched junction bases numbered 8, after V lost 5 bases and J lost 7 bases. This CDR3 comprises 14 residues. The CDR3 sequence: CASSPHPGGNEQFF. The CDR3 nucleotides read TGTGCCAGCAGCCCCCACCCCGGGGGGAATGAGCAGTTCTTC.

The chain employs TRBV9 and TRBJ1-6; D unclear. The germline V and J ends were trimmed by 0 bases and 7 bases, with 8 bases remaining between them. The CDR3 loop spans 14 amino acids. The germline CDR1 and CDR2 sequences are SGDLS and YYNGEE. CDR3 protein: CASSVGTTNSPLHF. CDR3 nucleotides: TGTGCCAGCAGCGTAGGAACAACGAATTCACCCCTCCACTTT.